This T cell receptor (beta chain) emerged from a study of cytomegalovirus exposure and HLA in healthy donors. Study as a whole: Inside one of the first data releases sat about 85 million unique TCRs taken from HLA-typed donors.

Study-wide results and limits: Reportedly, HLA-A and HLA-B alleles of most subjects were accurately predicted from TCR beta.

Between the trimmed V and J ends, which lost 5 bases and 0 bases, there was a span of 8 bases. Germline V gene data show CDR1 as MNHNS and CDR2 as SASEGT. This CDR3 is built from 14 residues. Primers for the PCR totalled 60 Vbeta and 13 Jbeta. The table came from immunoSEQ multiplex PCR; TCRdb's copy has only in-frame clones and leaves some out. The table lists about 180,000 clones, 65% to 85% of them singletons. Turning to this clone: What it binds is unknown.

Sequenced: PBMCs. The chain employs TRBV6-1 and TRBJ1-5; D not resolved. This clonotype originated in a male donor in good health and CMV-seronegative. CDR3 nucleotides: TGTGCCAGCAGTTCCGGGTATAGCAATCAGCCCCAGCATTTT. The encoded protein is CASSSGYSNQPQHF.